The clone carrying this T cell receptor (beta chain) was seen just once. None of the patients had undergone any treatment ahead of thyroid surgery. This specimen belongs to a study of metastatic and nonmetastatic thyroid tumors. Study at large: Patients with malignant and benign thyroid disease provided blood and tumor or nodule tissue, whose repertoires were compared.

TCRdb called clones again from the PCR reads with MiXCR. The table lists about 39,000 clones, approximately 19% of them singletons, with roughly an eighth in the top ten. The material sequenced was tumor tissue. The receptor was isolated from a female donor with papillary thyroid cancer or a benign thyroid nodule (not recorded which). Some clones in this sample may be carry-over from other donors' samples.

CDR3 in amino acids: CASRPSGRRAGELFF. The CDR3, as DNA: TGTGCCAGCAGGCCTAGCGGGAGGAGGGCCGGGGAGCTGTTTTTT. This rearrangement joins TRBV13 to TRBJ2-2, with 11 positions matching TRBD2. The CDR3 is 15 residues long. The germline CDR1 and CDR2 sequences are PRHDT and FYEKMQ (reference sequence). The V gene end was trimmed by 6 bases and the J gene end by 6 bases; junction bases not matched to a gene: 6.